This entry lists 11 T cell receptor beta chains sequenced from one sample in a study of blood T cell repertoires in COVID-19. Using immunoSEQ multiplex PCR, the repertoire was profiled, and TCRdb retains in-frame clones only, with some absent. Of around 250,000 clones listed, roughly 88% are singletons. Material: PBMCs or T cells enriched from blood (not recorded which). These receptors all come from a woman between 45 and 65 years old who had recovered from COVID-19.

The J gene is TRBJ2-5, the V gene TRBV3-1 (or the pseudogene TRBV3-2), with D tentatively TRBD1 (6 bases). This CDR3 spans 15 amino acids. V was trimmed by 3 bases and J by 7 bases, leaving 18 bases between them. Germline CDR1 reads LGHDT; CDR2 reads YNNKEL (reference sequence). The CDR3 loop reads CASSHAGTQGGTQYF. The CDR3 DNA is TGTGCCAGCAGCCATGCCGGGACACAGGGCGGGACCCAGTACTTC.

The rearrangement links TRBV18 to TRBJ1-3, with D uncertain. The V gene's germline CDR1 is KGHSH and CDR2 LQKENI. The V end was cut by 5 bases, the J end by 0 bases, with 11 bases between. The CDR3 is made up of 15 amino acids. The CDR3 loop is CASSDRRSSGNTIYF. CDR3 coding DNA: TGTGCCAGCTCAGACCGGCGGAGCTCTGGAAACACCATATATTTT.

The chain couples TRBV7-8 to TRBJ1-3; maybe TRBD1 (6 bases). This CDR3 region has 16 residues. In germline, CDR1 is SGHVS, CDR2 FQNEAQ. Between the trimmed V and J ends, which lost 5 bases and 0 bases, there was a span of 14 bases. As DNA, the CDR3 is TGTGCCAGCAGCCCTCTTGACAGGAGCTCTGGAAACACCATATATTTT. Amino acid sequence: CASSPLDRSSGNTIYF.

The V call is TRBV7-6, the J call TRBJ2-7; 10 bases map to TRBD1. CDR3 length: 14 residues. Per the germline V gene, CDR1 is SGHVS and CDR2 is FNYEAQ. J gave up 7 bases and V 1 base, and 4 bases lay outside the gene matches. The CDR3 loop reads CASSLGQGAIEQYF. CDR3 DNA: TGTGCCAGCAGCTTAGGACAGGGGGCTATTGAGCAGTACTTC.

The rearrangement joins TRBV7-6 to TRBJ2-1, with TRBD2 matching 7 bases. Germline V gene data show CDR1 as SGHVS and CDR2 as FNYEAQ. CDR3 size: 16 residues. V dropped 5 bases and J dropped 7; count of bases not matched to a gene: 14. In DNA form, the CDR3 reads TGTGCCAGCAGCCTCGCCGGGGGGAGGGGTGGAAATGAGCAGTTCTTC. Encoded protein: CASSLAGGRGGNEQFF.

The chain carries TRBV27 and TRBJ2-1; 9 bases are shared with TRBD2. CDR1 is MNHEY, CDR2 SMNVEV, per germline (reference sequence). The CDR3 consists of 13 residues. Trimming took 2 bases from V and 10 from J; bases not matched to a gene: 3. CDR3 sequence (DNA): TGTGCCAGCAGTTTAGCGGGGGGGCGAGAGCAGTTCTTC. It translates to CASSLAGGREQFF.

This clone was seen a few times. V and J are TRBV18 and TRBJ1-5; 8 nucleotides match TRBD1. The CDR3 sequence is 15 residues long. J lost 3 bases, V lost 3 bases, and 4 bases had no gene match. Germline V gives CDR1 KGHSH, CDR2 LQKENI. Here the CDR3 reads CASSPQGASNQPQHF. Written as DNA, the CDR3 is TGTGCCAGCTCACCGCAGGGGGCCTCCAATCAGCCCCAGCATTTT.

V and J are TRBV7-9 and TRBJ2-3; D might be TRBD2 (5 bases). Trimming cost V 1 base and J 3 bases, with 11 bases left between them. This CDR3 comprises 15 residues. Germline CDR1 is SEHNR and CDR2 is FQNEAQ (reference sequence). The CDR3 protein is CASSLDGSSTDTQYF. The CDR3 coding sequence is TGTGCCAGCAGCTTAGATGGGAGTTCGACAGATACGCAGTATTTT.

This clone was detected once. The DNA of the CDR3 is TGTGCCAGCAGTCTTGACATATATAGCAATCAGCCCCAGCATTTT. The encoded protein is CASSLDIYSNQPQHF. The chain employs TRBV6-2 or TRBV6-3 and TRBJ1-5; the D is unclear. The V gene's germline CDR1 is MNHEY and CDR2 SVGEGT. V dropped 5 bases and J dropped 0 bases, with 11 bases sitting between them. The CDR3 loop spans 15 amino acids.

The rearrangement uses TRBV7-8 and TRBJ1-6; 8 nucleotides agree with TRBD1. The junction had 11 bases not matched to a gene; V was cut back by 1 base and J by 12 bases. The CDR3 totals 16 residues. The germline CDR1 and CDR2 sequences are SGHVS and FQNEAQ. The CDR3 sequence: CASSLVVGQGTQPLHF. For the CDR3, the DNA is TGTGCCAGCAGCTTAGTTGTCGGACAGGGCACGCAACCCCTCCACTTT.

The V and J genes are TRBV11-2 and TRBJ2-5; possible D gene TRBD1, 5 bases. This CDR3 is built from 15 residues. V lost 2 bases and J 1 base, leaving 11 bases between the germline ends. Germline loops: CDR1 SGHAT, CDR2 FQNNGV. The CDR3 DNA reads TGTGCCAGCAGCTTACGCAGGGCCTCCCAAGAGACCCAGTACTTC. It yields the protein CASSLRRASQETQYF.